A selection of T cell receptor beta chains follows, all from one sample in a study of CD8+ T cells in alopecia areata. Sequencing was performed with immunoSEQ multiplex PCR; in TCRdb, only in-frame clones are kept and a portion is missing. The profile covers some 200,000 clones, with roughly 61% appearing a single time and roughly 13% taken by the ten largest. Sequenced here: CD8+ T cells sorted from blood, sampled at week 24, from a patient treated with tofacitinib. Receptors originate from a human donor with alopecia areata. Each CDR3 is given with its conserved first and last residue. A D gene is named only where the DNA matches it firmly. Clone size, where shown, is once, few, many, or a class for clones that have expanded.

cdr3_nt: TGTGCCAGTCGGACAGGGAAACACTCACCCCTCCACTTT; cdr3_aa: CASRTGKHSPLHF; v_call: TRBV19; clone_size: -; d_call: TRBD1; j_call: TRBJ1-6
cdr3_nt: TGTGCCTGGAGTGAAGGGACACGTATGAACACTGAAGCTTTCTTT; cdr3_aa: CAWSEGTRMNTEAFF; v_call: TRBV30; clone_size: -; d_call: -; j_call: TRBJ1-1
cdr3_nt: TGTGCCAGCTCACAGGGTTTCAGGGAGCTGTTTTTT; cdr3_aa: CASSQGFRELFF; v_call: TRBV6-5; clone_size: -; d_call: -; j_call: TRBJ2-2
cdr3_nt: TGCAGCGCAGAGACCCAGTACTTC; cdr3_aa: CSAETQYF; v_call: TRBV29-1; clone_size: few; d_call: -; j_call: TRBJ2-5
cdr3_nt: TGTGCCAGCAGCCAAGTTCAGGGGAGAGGTGACACCATATATTTT; cdr3_aa: CASSQVQGRGDTIYF; v_call: TRBV4-2; clone_size: -; d_call: -; j_call: TRBJ1-3
cdr3_nt: TGTGCCAGCAGTCGGGTAGACACGGTCTATGGCTACACCTTC; cdr3_aa: CASSRVDTVYGYTF; v_call: TRBV6-5; clone_size: -; d_call: -; j_call: TRBJ1-2
cdr3_nt: TGTGCCAGCAGCCAAACCCAGGAGAGCACTGAAGCTTTCTTT; cdr3_aa: CASSQTQESTEAFF; v_call: TRBV6-5; clone_size: once; d_call: -; j_call: TRBJ1-1
cdr3_nt: TGTGCTAGTGTCCAGGGTAGCACAGATACGCAGTATTTT; cdr3_aa: CASVQGSTDTQYF; v_call: TRBV12-5; clone_size: -; d_call: -; j_call: TRBJ2-3
cdr3_nt: TGTGCCAGCGGTCGGGGTTACAATGAGCAGTTCTTC; cdr3_aa: CASGRGYNEQFF; v_call: TRBV9; clone_size: -; d_call: -; j_call: TRBJ2-1
cdr3_nt: TGCGCCAGCAGCTCCCCTCAGGGGACCCAGTACTTC; cdr3_aa: CASSSPQGTQYF; v_call: TRBV5-1; clone_size: few; d_call: -; j_call: TRBJ2-5
cdr3_nt: TGTGCCTGGAACGCTTTCACTAAAACACAGGGCCACGAGCAGTACTTC; cdr3_aa: CAWNAFTKTQGHEQYF; v_call: TRBV30; clone_size: -; d_call: -; j_call: TRBJ2-7
cdr3_nt: TGTGCTAGTGGACAGGGGGACGAGCAGTACTTC; cdr3_aa: CASGQGDEQYF; v_call: TRBV12-5; clone_size: -; d_call: TRBD1; j_call: TRBJ2-7
cdr3_nt: TGTGCCAGCAGGAGCGGACAGAGTGAGCAGTTCTTC; cdr3_aa: CASRSGQSEQFF; v_call: TRBV9; clone_size: -; d_call: -; j_call: TRBJ2-1
cdr3_nt: TGCGCCAGCAGCTTGACGACTAGCGGGGCCTACGAGCAGTACTTC; cdr3_aa: CASSLTTSGAYEQYF; v_call: TRBV5-1; clone_size: few; d_call: TRBD2; j_call: TRBJ2-7
cdr3_nt: TGCAGCTTCCCAACGGGGGGGAGTGGAGGCTACACCTTC; cdr3_aa: CSFPTGGSGGYTF; v_call: TRBV29-1; clone_size: few; d_call: -; j_call: TRBJ1-2
cdr3_nt: TGTGCCAGCAGCCCTGCAAGGACCAGTGGCTACACCTTC; cdr3_aa: CASSPARTSGYTF; v_call: TRBV14; clone_size: -; d_call: -; j_call: TRBJ1-2
cdr3_nt: TGTGCCTGGAGAGTAGGGGGCTACGAGCAGTACTTC; cdr3_aa: CAWRVGGYEQYF; v_call: TRBV30; clone_size: once; d_call: -; j_call: TRBJ2-7
cdr3_nt: TGTGCCAGCAGCGCTGCTCCGGGACCAAAAAACACCGGGGAGCTGTTTTTT; cdr3_aa: CASSAAPGPKNTGELFF; v_call: TRBV9; clone_size: -; d_call: -; j_call: TRBJ2-2
cdr3_nt: TGTGCCAGCAGTTACTCCCAGGGTACATCTGAAGCTTTCTTT; cdr3_aa: CASSYSQGTSEAFF; v_call: TRBV6-5; clone_size: -; d_call: -; j_call: TRBJ1-1
cdr3_nt: TGCGCCAGCAGCCAAGATATAAATGGGTTTCTTTACGAGCAGTACTTC; cdr3_aa: CASSQDINGFLYEQYF; v_call: TRBV4-1; clone_size: -; d_call: -; j_call: TRBJ2-7
cdr3_nt: TGTGCCAGCAGTTCAAGACAGGGGCTGAACACTGAAGCTTTCTTT; cdr3_aa: CASSSRQGLNTEAFF; v_call: TRBV27; clone_size: -; d_call: TRBD1; j_call: TRBJ1-1
cdr3_nt: TGTGCCAGCAGCGGTGGGGCCAACGTCCTGACTTTC; cdr3_aa: CASSGGANVLTF; v_call: TRBV9; clone_size: -; d_call: -; j_call: TRBJ2-6
cdr3_nt: TGTGCCAGCAGACAGCAGACCCAGTACTTC; cdr3_aa: CASRQQTQYF; v_call: TRBV25-1; clone_size: -; d_call: -; j_call: TRBJ2-5
cdr3_nt: TGCAGCGTTGAAGAGGGGGGCAACACTGAAGCTTTCTTT; cdr3_aa: CSVEEGGNTEAFF; v_call: TRBV29-1; clone_size: -; d_call: -; j_call: TRBJ1-1
cdr3_nt: TGTGCCAGCAGCCAACATAGCTCAGTTGACAGGGCGAACACTGAAGCTTTCTTT; cdr3_aa: CASSQHSSVDRANTEAFF; v_call: TRBV14; clone_size: -; d_call: TRBD1; j_call: TRBJ1-1
cdr3_nt: TGTGCCACCAGCAGGACAGATCCAGATACGCAGTATTTT; cdr3_aa: CATSRTDPDTQYF; v_call: TRBV15; clone_size: -; d_call: -; j_call: TRBJ2-3
cdr3_nt: TGCGCCAGCAGGGATACGAACACTGAAGCTTTCTTT; cdr3_aa: CASRDTNTEAFF; v_call: TRBV10-1; clone_size: -; d_call: -; j_call: TRBJ1-1
cdr3_nt: TGTGCCAGCGGACCTTTGAACACTGAAGCTTTCTTT; cdr3_aa: CASGPLNTEAFF; v_call: TRBV7-8; clone_size: -; d_call: -; j_call: TRBJ1-1
cdr3_nt: TGTGCCAGCAGCTTTCGCGGTATGACAGAGAACTACGAGCAGTACTTC; cdr3_aa: CASSFRGMTENYEQYF; v_call: TRBV13; clone_size: few; d_call: -; j_call: TRBJ2-7
cdr3_nt: TGTGCCAGCAGCTCTAGCGGGGGGAGCACAGATACGCAGTATTTT; cdr3_aa: CASSSSGGSTDTQYF; v_call: TRBV7-6; clone_size: -; d_call: TRBD2; j_call: TRBJ2-3
cdr3_nt: TGTGCCAGTAGTATCGCCCCCACCGCAACTAATGAAAAACTGTTTTTT; cdr3_aa: CASSIAPTATNEKLFF; v_call: TRBV19; clone_size: few; d_call: -; j_call: TRBJ1-4
cdr3_nt: TGTGCCAGCAGCCAAGAGATTAGCAATCAGCCCCAGCATTTT; cdr3_aa: CASSQEISNQPQHF; v_call: TRBV4-2; clone_size: -; d_call: -; j_call: TRBJ1-5
cdr3_nt: TGTGCCAGCAGCCCGCTCGACAGGGCTGGGGCCAACGTCCTGACTTTC; cdr3_aa: CASSPLDRAGANVLTF; v_call: TRBV5-5; clone_size: -; d_call: TRBD1; j_call: TRBJ2-6
cdr3_nt: TGTGCCAGCAGCTTAGTGTCCACCGGGGAGCTGTTTTTT; cdr3_aa: CASSLVSTGELFF; v_call: TRBV7-6; clone_size: -; d_call: -; j_call: TRBJ2-2
cdr3_nt: TGTGCCTGCCCGCCGAAAGTACAGCCCTGGGCCCTCCACTTT; cdr3_aa: CACPPKVQPWALHF; v_call: TRBV30; clone_size: -; d_call: -; j_call: TRBJ1-6
cdr3_nt: TGTGCCAGCAGCGTATCGTCAGGGGGAGATACGCAGTATTTT; cdr3_aa: CASSVSSGGDTQYF; v_call: TRBV9; clone_size: -; d_call: TRBD1; j_call: TRBJ2-3
cdr3_nt: TGTGCCAGCAGCTCTTTATCCCAGACAGGCAGCTCTGGGGCCAACGTCCTGACTTTC; cdr3_aa: CASSSLSQTGSSGANVLTF; v_call: TRBV13; clone_size: -; d_call: -; j_call: TRBJ2-6
cdr3_nt: TGTGCCAGCAGGCCGGGACAGGGACATGGCTACACCTTC; cdr3_aa: CASRPGQGHGYTF; v_call: TRBV27; clone_size: -; d_call: TRBD1; j_call: TRBJ1-2
cdr3_nt: TGTGCCAGCAGCGAGGGCAGGGCAGGCGGGGAGCTGTTTTTT; cdr3_aa: CASSEGRAGGELFF; v_call: TRBV9; clone_size: -; d_call: -; j_call: TRBJ2-2
cdr3_nt: TGTGCCAGCACCCCGGGACAGGGAAATCAGCCCCAGCATTTT; cdr3_aa: CASTPGQGNQPQHF; v_call: TRBV6-5; clone_size: -; d_call: TRBD1; j_call: TRBJ1-5
cdr3_nt: TGTGCCAGCAGTTACTCGATTGGGAATGAGCAGTTCTTC; cdr3_aa: CASSYSIGNEQFF; v_call: TRBV6-5; clone_size: -; d_call: -; j_call: TRBJ2-1
cdr3_nt: TGTGCCACCAGCAGAGATCTGTCGATGGCTCAAGAGACCCAGTACTTC; cdr3_aa: CATSRDLSMAQETQYF; v_call: TRBV15; clone_size: -; d_call: -; j_call: TRBJ2-5
cdr3_nt: TGTGCCAGCTCCCGGGGGGCGCATGAAAAACTGTTTTTT; cdr3_aa: CASSRGAHEKLFF; v_call: TRBV27; clone_size: -; d_call: -; j_call: TRBJ1-4